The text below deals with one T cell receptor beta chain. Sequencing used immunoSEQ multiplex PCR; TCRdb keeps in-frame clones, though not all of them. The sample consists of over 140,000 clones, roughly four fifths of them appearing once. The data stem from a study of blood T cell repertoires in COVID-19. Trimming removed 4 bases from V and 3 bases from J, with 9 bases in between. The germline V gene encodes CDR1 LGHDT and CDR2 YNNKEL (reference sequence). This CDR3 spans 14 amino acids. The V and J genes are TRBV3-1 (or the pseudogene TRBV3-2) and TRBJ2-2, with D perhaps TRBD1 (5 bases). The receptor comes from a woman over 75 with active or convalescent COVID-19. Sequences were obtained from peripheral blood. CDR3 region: CASSPGWDTGELFF. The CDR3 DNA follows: TGTGCCAGCAGCCCAGGGTGGGACACCGGGGAGCTGTTTTTT.